One TCR beta chain is described in this entry. This clone has only one observation. What antigen it recognizes has not been identified. No much larger clone exists at a distance of one base, and base qualities are not known. The data originate from a study of shared clonotypes between healthy human individuals (TCRdb year 2020). Notes on the research overall: A couple of women and three men aged 18 to 49 years were included in the cohort. Per donor, three plates each were used for CD4 naive and CD4 memory, two for CD8 naive, and one for CD8 memory. To estimate repertoire size and how much clonotype sharing occurs between individuals, the study deeply sequenced the blood TCR repertoires of five or six healthy adults. To increase sequencing depth and limit assay-specific biases, different laboratories used diverse techniques to prepare libraries and sequence TCR repertoires. Leukapheresis yielded between about 0.9 and 8.9 billion PBMCs per donor.

Donors were healthy HIV-negative adults with no recently reported acute infections or vaccinations. Every donor was a Caucasian adult residing in Nashville, Tennessee, USA. CD4+ T cells were enriched through magnetic negative selection, after which naive cells were positively selected on CD45RA and the remaining negative fraction served as the memory subset. Blood was collected by leukapheresis, and PBMCs were isolated by Ficoll-Histopaque density gradient centrifugation and then cryopreserved in liquid nitrogen vapor phase. Purity and quantity of every magnetically sorted T cell population were checked by analytical flow cytometry. Genomic DNA was isolated from every sorted fraction and measured by UV absorbance on a Nanodrop 2000c. Using the deep immunoSEQ assay, TCR CDR3 regions were amplified from genomic DNA by multiplex PCR. Genomic DNA extracted from each cell subset was distributed evenly over all wells of several immunoSEQ 96-well plates, and each plate served as one replicate. For sorted subsets, 200 to 250 ng of genomic DNA, equivalent to some 30,000 T cell genomes, went into each replicate PCR. The purified libraries were quantified using a Qubit 3.0 fluorometer, sized with a Bioanalyzer 2100, and then quantified again using the KAPA Library Quantification kit. Every immunoSEQ 96-well plate was sequenced on a separate single-read 150-cycle Illumina NextSeq 550 flow cell. Regarding the original processing steps: Because the immunoSEQ output held only junctional sequences and lacked quality scores, the filtering could not match the filtering applied to full-length reads. To assign V/J genes and CDR3, sequences were annotated using PyIR, a Python wrapper for IgBLAST v1.9, with IMGT germline references. Reads were filtered out if the reads had weak V/J assignments (E-value above 1e-6), no CDR3, stop codons, out-of-frame junctions, or ambiguous translated residues. A V3J clonotype was defined by an identical inferred V gene, J gene, and CDR3 amino acid sequence. To compute the percentage overlap between repertoires, the number of shared unique clonotypes was divided by the size of the smaller repertoire. Three approaches were used to assess repertoire richness: RTK rarefaction, the Chao1 estimator, and Recon v2.1 estimates of unobserved clonotypes. For all TCRbeta clonotypes obtained by the gDNA method from a handful of donors, generation probabilities were computed with OLGA. Here the immuneACCESS table is served through TCRdb, limited to in-frame sequences with V and J called. Missing clones are a known gap in these copies; in checked studies unresolved V genes cover under half, and the rest lacks a known reason. V and J calls and clone size follow that table, whereas D and trimming were derived from the DNA. The sample profile shows 2,500,000 or so clones; approximately 90% of them were found once. Around 0.35% of the sample lies in the top ten.

The CDR3 goes from the cysteine to the phenylalanine over 15 residues. Only the CDR3 portion is preserved as DNA: 45 bases, with reading frame beginning at the first base. The germline V and J ends show losses of 2 bases and 2 bases respectively, and no gene match explains 4 bases of the junction. Per the germline V gene, SGHRS is the CDR1 and YFSETQ is the CDR2. Here is what the overall study found, with its caveats: Naive subsets generally had larger estimated clonotype richness than memory subsets. Sampling was restricted to blood, and TCR repertoires in tissue are likely to differ from TCR repertoires in blood. Rarefaction of sorted-subset datasets indicated incomplete sequencing despite the large sequencing depth. The genetic and exposure-history diversity represented was limited by the small number of donors. Sharing across four donors was observed for approximately 5% of naive CD4, over 3% of naive CD8, over 2% of memory CD4, and around 0.4% of memory CD8 clonotypes. Based on pairwise subsampling, the degree of clonotype sharing among donors was expected to be affected by sequencing depth. Higher generation probabilities were observed for clonotypes shared by all four sorted-subset donors than for non-shared clonotypes.

The origin of this receptor is a man aged 18 to 30 in good health. Some clones in this sample may be carry-over from other donors' samples. The sequenced sample was naive CD4+ T cells from PBMCs. Interpreted using the paper, the cell subset or site label stands for: CD45RA+ positively selected. The V gene is TRBV5-1 and the J gene is TRBJ2-3; a stretch of 8 junction bases matches TRBD1. The DNA sequence is given as TGCGCCAGCAGCTTCGGGACAGGCGCCACAGATACGCAGTATTTT. The translation is CASSFGTGATDTQYF.